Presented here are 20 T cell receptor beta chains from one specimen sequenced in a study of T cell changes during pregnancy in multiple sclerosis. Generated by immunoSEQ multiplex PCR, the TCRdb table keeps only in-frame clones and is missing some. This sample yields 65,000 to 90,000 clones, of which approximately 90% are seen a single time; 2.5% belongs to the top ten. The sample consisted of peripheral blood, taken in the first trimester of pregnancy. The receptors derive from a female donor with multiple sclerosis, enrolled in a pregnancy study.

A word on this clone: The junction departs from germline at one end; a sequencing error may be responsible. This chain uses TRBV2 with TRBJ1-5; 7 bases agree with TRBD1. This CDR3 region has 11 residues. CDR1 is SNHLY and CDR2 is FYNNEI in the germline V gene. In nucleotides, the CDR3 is TGTGCCAGCAGTGGGGACAGCCATCCTTATTTT. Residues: CASSGDSHPYF.

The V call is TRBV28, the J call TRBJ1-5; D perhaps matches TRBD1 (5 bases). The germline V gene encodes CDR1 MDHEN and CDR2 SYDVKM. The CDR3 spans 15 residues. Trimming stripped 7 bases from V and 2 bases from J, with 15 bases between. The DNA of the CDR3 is TGTGCCAGCAATAGCGGGGGTGATGGCAATCAGCCCCAGCATTTT. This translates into CASNSGGDGNQPQHF.

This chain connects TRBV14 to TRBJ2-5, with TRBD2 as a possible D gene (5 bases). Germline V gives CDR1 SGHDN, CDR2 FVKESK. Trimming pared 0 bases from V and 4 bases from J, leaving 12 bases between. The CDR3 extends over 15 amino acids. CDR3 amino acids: CASSQEEEWLETQYF. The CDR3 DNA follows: TGTGCCAGCAGCCAAGAGGAGGAGTGGCTAGAGACCCAGTACTTC.

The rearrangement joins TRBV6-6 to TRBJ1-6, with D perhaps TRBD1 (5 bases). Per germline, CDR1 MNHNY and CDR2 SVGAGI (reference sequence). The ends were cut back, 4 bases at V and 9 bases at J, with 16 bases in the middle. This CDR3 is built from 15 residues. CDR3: CASSFDAGLVSPLHF. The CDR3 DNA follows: TGTGCCAGCAGTTTTGACGCAGGGCTGGTTTCACCCCTCCACTTT.

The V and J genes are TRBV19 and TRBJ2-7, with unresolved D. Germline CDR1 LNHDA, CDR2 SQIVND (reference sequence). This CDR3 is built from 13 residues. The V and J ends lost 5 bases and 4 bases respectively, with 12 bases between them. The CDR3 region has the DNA TGTGCCAGTAGTTCCTTCACATGGTACGAGCAGTACTTC. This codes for CASSSFTWYEQYF.

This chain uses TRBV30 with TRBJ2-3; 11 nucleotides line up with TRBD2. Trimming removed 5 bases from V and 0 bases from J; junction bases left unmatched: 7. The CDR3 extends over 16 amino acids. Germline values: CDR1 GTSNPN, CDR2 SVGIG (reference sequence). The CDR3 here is CAWGGTSGRSTDTQYF. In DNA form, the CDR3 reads TGTGCCTGGGGTGGGACTAGCGGCCGCAGCACAGATACGCAGTATTTT.

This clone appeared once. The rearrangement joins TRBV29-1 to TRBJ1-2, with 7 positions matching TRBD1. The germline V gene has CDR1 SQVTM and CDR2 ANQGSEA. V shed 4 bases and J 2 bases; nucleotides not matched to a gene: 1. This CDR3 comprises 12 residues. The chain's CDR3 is CSVATGNYGYTF. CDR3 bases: TGCAGCGTTGCGACAGGGAACTATGGCTACACCTTC.

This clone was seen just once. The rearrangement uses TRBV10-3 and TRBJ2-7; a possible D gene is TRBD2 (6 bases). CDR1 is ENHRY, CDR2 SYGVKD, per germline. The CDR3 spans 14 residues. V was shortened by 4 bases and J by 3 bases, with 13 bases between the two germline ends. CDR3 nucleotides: TGTGCCATCAGTGGGGACTCCTGGGACTACGAGCAGTACTTC. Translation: CAISGDSWDYEQYF.

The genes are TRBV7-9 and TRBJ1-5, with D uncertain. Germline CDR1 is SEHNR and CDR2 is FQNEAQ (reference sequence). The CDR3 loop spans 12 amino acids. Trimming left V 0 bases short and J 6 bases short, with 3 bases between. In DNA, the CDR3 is TGTGCCAGCAGCTTAGCTAGTCAGCCCCAGCATTTT. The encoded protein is CASSLASQPQHF.

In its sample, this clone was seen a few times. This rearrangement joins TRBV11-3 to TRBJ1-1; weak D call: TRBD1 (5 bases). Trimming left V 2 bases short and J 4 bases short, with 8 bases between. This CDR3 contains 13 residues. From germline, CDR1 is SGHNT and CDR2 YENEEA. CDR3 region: CASSLLRGTEAFF. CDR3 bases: TGTGCCAGCAGCTTACTTAGGGGCACTGAAGCTTTCTTT.

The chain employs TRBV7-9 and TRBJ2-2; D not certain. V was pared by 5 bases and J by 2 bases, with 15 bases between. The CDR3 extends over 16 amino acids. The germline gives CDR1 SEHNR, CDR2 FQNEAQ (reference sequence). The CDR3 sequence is CASSPSRLENTGELFF. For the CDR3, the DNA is TGTGCCAGCAGCCCTTCTCGCCTAGAAAACACCGGGGAGCTGTTTTTT.

The CDR3, as DNA: TGTGCCAGCAGTTTTGGGAGCGGGAGCACAGATACGCAGTATTTT. Protein sequence: CASSFGSGSTDTQYF. The J gene is TRBJ2-3, the V gene TRBV28; D perhaps matches TRBD2 (6 bases). This CDR3 contains 15 residues. The ends were cut back, 3 bases at V and 0 bases at J, with 10 bases in the middle. Germline V CDR1 and CDR2: MDHEN, SYDVKM. The variable domain in full, completed from reference TRBV28 and TRBJ2-3, reads DVKVTQSSRYLVKRTGEKVFLECVQDMDHENMFWYRQDPGLGLRLIYFSYDVKMKEKGDIPEGYSVSREKKERFSLILESASTNQTSMYLCASSFGSGSTDTQYFGPGTRLTVL.

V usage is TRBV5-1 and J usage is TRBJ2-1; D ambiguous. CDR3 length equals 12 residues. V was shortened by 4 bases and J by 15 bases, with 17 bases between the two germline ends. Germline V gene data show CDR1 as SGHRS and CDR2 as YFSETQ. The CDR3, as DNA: TGCGCCAGCAGCCTGCTGTCCGCCAGGCTGTTCTTC. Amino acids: CASSLLSARLFF.

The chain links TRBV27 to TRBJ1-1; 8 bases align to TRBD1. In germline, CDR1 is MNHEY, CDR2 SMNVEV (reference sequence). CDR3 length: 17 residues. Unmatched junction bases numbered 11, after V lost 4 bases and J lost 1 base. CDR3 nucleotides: TGTGCCAGCAGTTCCCCCGGACAGGGTCTTAGGAACACTGAAGCTTTCTTT. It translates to CASSSPGQGLRNTEAFF.

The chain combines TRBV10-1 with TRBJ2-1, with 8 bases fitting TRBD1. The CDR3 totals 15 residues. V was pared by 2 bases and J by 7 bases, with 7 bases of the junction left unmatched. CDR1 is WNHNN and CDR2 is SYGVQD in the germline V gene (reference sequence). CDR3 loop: CASSEGDRFRNEQFF. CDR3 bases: TGCGCCAGCAGTGAGGGGGACAGGTTCCGGAATGAGCAGTTCTTC.

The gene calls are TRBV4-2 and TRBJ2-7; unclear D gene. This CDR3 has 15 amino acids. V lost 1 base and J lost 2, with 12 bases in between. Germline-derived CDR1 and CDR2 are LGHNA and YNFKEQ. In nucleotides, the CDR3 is TGTGCCAGCAGCCAAGTCCAGTCCATCGCCTACGAGCAGTACTTC. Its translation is CASSQVQSIAYEQYF.

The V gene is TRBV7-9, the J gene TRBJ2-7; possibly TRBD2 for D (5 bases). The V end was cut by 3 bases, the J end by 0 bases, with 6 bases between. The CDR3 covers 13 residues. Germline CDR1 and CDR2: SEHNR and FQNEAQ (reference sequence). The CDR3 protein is CASSFRDSYEQYF. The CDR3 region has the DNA TGTGCCAGCAGCTTTCGGGACTCCTACGAGCAGTACTTC.

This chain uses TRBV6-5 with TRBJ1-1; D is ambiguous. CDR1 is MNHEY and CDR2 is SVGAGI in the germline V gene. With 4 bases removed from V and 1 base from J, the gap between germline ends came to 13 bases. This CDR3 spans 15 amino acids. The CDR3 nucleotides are TGTGCCAGCAGTTCCCCAGGAGGAGAGAACACTGAAGCTTTCTTT. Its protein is CASSSPGGENTEAFF.

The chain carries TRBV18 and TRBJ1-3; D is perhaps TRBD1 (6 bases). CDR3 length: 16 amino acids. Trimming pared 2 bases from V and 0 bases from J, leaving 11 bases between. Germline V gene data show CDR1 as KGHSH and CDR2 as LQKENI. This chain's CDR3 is CASSPNRASSGNTIYF. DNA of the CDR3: TGTGCCAGCTCACCAAACAGGGCGAGCTCTGGAAACACCATATATTTT.

CDR3 sequence reads: CASSWTGAGEQYF. The DNA for the CDR3 is TGTGCCAGCAGCTGGACAGGGGCTGGCGAGCAGTACTTC. This chain uses TRBV5-6 with TRBJ2-7; the match to TRBD1 covers 9 bases. The CDR3 is 13 amino acids. V lost 3 bases, J lost 6 bases, and 4 bases stayed unmatched. Looked up from germline, CDR1 is SGHDT and CDR2 is YYEEEE.